Below, 4 T cell receptor beta chains from the same sample are listed, as sequenced in a study of cytomegalovirus exposure and HLA in healthy donors. A multiplex PCR was run with 60 Vbeta primers and 13 Jbeta primers. Measured with immunoSEQ multiplex PCR; TCRdb has only the in-frame clones, and not every one. Among some 60,000 clones listed, approximately 80% were seen once. The sequencing input was PBMCs. The receptors shown here come from a woman in her thirties or forties in good health and CMV-seronegative.

The J gene is TRBJ1-1, the V gene TRBV6-5; no clear D gene. The germline CDR1 and CDR2 sequences are MNHEY and SVGAGI. V was shortened by 5 bases and J by 8 bases, with 15 bases between the two germline ends. The CDR3 has 13 amino acids. CDR3 DNA sequence: TGTGCCAGCAGTAAAATGGGAGGGTCCGAAGCTTTCTTT. Protein product: CASSKMGGSEAFF.

The chain carries TRBV29-1 and TRBJ1-2; 8 bases agree with TRBD1. There are 11 residues in the CDR3. V was pared by 4 bases and J by 9 bases, with 4 bases of the junction left unmatched. Germline CDR1 SQVTM, CDR2 ANQGSEA. The CDR3 reads CSVGQGRSYTF. In DNA form, the CDR3 reads TGCAGCGTTGGACAGGGGAGGAGCTACACCTTC.

J is TRBJ1-1 and V is TRBV27; D is undetermined. V lost 0 bases and J 9 bases, leaving 11 bases between the germline ends. Per germline, CDR1 MNHEY and CDR2 SMNVEV (reference sequence). The CDR3 is made up of 13 amino acids. The CDR3 nucleotides are TGTGCCAGCAGTTTATCTCCCACAAATAAAGCTTTCTTT. The encoded protein is CASSLSPTNKAFF.

The chain recombines TRBV7-9 with TRBJ2-7, with TRBD2 identical over 10 bases. Germline trimming cut 1 base from V and 5 bases from J; bases unmatched to any gene: 14. The CDR3 loop spans 18 amino acids. Germline V CDR1 and CDR2: SEHNR, FQNEAQ (reference sequence). CDR3: CASSLGLAGVSLSHEQYF. CDR3 DNA sequence: TGTGCCAGCAGCTTAGGGCTAGCGGGAGTAAGCCTTTCCCACGAGCAGTACTTC.